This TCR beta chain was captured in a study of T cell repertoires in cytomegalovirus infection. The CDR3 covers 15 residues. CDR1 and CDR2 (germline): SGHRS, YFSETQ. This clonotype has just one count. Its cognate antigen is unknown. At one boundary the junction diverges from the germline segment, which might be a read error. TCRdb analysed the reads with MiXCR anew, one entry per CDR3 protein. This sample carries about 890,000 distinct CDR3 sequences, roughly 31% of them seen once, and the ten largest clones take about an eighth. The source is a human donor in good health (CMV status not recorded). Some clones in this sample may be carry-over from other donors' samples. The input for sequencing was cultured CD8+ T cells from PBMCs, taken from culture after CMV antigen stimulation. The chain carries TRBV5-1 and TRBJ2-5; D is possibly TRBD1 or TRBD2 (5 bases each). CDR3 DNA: TGCGCCAGCAGCTTGGAGGGGCTAGGAGGAGAGACCCGGTACTTC. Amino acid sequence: CASSLEGLGGETRYF. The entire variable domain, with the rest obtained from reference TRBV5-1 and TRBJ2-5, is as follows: KAGVTQTPRYLIKTRGQQVTLSCSPISGHRSVSWYQQTPGQGLQFLFEYFSETQRNKGNFPGRFSGRQFSNSRSEMNVSTLELGDSALYLCASSLEGLGGETRYFGPGTRLLVL.